These 8 T cell receptor beta chains originate from one sample sequenced in a study of monozygotic twins with inflammatory bowel disease (dated by TCRdb to the late 2010s). Preparation of the library involved 5' RACE. The instrument was an Illumina HiSeq 2500. TCRdb reprocessed the raw reads; every CDR3 protein sequence is a single record, and DNA is not supplied. The sample table on file contains some 450,000 distinct CDR3 sequences. The leading ten clones occupy about 2.4% of the sample. What was sequenced was blood. The receptors shown here come from a human donor with ulcerative colitis or Crohn's disease, or a healthy co-twin of an affected twin (not recorded which).

This chain links TRBV10-3 with TRBJ1-1. Germline V CDR1 and CDR2: ENHRY, SYGVKD. This CDR3 has 13 amino acids. The CDR3 is CAIGLDENTEAFF.

This chain joins TRBV29-1 and TRBJ2-2; TCRdb selects TRBD2, and the lack of DNA leaves this call unchecked. The germline V gene has CDR1 SQVTM and CDR2 ANQGSEA. The CDR3 has 16 residues. CDR3 loop: CSVESTQGRNTGELFF.

The chain recombines TRBV5-1 with TRBJ1-1; the D call from TCRdb, TRBD1, cannot be confirmed without DNA. This CDR3 spans 15 amino acids. CDR1 SGHRS and CDR2 YFSETQ come from the germline V gene. Here the CDR3 reads CASSLAGGGVSEAFF.

The chain uses TRBV5-4 and TRBJ2-3; the D call of TRBD1 rests on TCRdb alone, since no DNA is present to check it. Germline V gene sequence: CDR1 SGHNT, CDR2 YYREEE (reference sequence). The CDR3 length is 12 residues. CDR3 sequence reads: CASSQGRDTQYF.

The V gene is TRBV7-2, the J gene TRBJ1-2; TCRdb's assignment of TRBD1 cannot be checked, as there is no DNA. Germline-derived CDR1 and CDR2 are SGHTA and FQGNSA. The CDR3 covers 15 residues. This chain's CDR3 is CASSPEVGDPAGYTF.

This chain uses TRBV10-3 with TRBJ1-5; TCRdb designates TRBD1, a call that cannot be tested without DNA. CDR1 is ENHRY, CDR2 SYGVKD, per germline. This CDR3 region has 17 residues. The chain's CDR3 is CAISATGTGFANQPQHF.

The rearrangement links TRBV20-1 to TRBJ2-3; checking the TCRdb D call of TRBD2 is not possible without DNA. The CDR3 spans 15 residues. Germline V gives CDR1 DFQATT, CDR2 SNEGSKA (reference sequence). The CDR3 sequence is CSARGLAGSTDTQYF.

The rearrangement joins TRBV4-3 to TRBJ2-3. There are 16 residues in the CDR3. Germline V lookup: CDR1 LGHNA, CDR2 YSLEER. The CDR3 region is CASSQDSRVSTDTQYF.